The TCR beta chain under discussion was sequenced for a study of post-analysis software for immune sequencing data. Study-level information: Patients with relapsing-remitting, secondary progressive and progressive-relapsing multiple sclerosis courses were all represented. Whole-study results and caveats: Patients used roughly five TRBV segments, including TRBV5-6, TRBV5-1 and TRBV20-1, more often than controls.

Incorporated into the TCR beta cDNA libraries were unique molecular identifiers, which served to reduce PCR and sequencing biases. TCRdb re-derived calls from the PCR reads in MiXCR, one entry per CDR3 protein. The table includes approximately 770,000 distinct CDR3 sequences, about half detected once. V was pared by 5 bases and J by 8 bases, with 2 bases of the junction left unmatched. The CDR3 has 12 residues. The germline gives CDR1 MNHEY, CDR2 SVGEGT. Comment on this clonotype: Its antigen is unknown.

The rearrangement uses TRBV6-2 or TRBV6-3 and TRBJ2-1, with 8 bases that match TRBD2. Sequencing input: blood. The origin of this receptor is a girl between 10 and 17 years old with multiple sclerosis. The CDR3 reads CASSIGGDEQFF. The CDR3 DNA sequence: TGTGCCAGCAGTATCGGGGGGGATGAGCAGTTCTTC.